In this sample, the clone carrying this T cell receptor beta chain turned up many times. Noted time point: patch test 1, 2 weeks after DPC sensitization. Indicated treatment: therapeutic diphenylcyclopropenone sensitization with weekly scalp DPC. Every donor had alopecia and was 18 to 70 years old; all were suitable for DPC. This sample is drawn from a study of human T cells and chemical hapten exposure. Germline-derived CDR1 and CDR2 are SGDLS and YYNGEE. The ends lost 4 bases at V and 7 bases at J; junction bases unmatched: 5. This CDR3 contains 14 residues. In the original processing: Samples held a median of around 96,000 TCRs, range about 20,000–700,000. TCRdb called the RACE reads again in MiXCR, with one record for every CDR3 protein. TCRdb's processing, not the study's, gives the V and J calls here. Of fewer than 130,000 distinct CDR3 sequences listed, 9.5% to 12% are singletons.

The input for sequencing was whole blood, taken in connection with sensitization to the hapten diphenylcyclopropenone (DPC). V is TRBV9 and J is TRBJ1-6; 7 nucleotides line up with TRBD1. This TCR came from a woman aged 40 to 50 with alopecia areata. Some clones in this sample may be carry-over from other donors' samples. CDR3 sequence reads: CASSPQTGNSPLHF. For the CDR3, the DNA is TGTGCCAGCAGCCCCCAGACAGGGAATTCACCCCTCCACTTT.